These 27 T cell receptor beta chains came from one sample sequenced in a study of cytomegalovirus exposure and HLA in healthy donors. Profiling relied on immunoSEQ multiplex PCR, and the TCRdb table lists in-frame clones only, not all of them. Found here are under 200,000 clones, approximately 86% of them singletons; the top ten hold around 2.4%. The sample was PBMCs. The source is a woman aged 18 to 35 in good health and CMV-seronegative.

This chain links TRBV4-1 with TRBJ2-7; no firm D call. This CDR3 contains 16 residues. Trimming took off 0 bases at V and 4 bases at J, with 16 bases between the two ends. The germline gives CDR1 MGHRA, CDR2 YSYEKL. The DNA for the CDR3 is TGCGCCAGCAGCCAAGAACGGTCACAAGACTTTTACGAGCAGTACTTC. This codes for CASSQERSQDFYEQYF.

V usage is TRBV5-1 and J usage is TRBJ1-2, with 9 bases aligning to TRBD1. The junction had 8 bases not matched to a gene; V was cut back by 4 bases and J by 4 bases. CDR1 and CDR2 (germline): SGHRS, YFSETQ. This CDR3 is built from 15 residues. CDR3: CASSERTGAFYGYTF. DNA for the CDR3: TGCGCCAGCAGCGAGAGGACAGGGGCCTTCTATGGCTACACCTTC.

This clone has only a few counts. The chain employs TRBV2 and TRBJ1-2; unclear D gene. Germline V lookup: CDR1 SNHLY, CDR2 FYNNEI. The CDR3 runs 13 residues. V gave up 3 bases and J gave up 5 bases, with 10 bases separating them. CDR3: CASSENRDYGYTF. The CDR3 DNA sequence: TGTGCCAGCAGTGAGAACAGAGATTATGGCTACACCTTC.

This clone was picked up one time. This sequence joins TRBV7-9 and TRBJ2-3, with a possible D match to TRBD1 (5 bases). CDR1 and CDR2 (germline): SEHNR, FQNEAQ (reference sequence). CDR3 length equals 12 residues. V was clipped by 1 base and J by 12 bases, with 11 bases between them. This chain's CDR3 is CASSLEDTRQYF. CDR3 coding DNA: TGTGCCAGCAGCTTAGAGGACACCCGACAGTATTTT.

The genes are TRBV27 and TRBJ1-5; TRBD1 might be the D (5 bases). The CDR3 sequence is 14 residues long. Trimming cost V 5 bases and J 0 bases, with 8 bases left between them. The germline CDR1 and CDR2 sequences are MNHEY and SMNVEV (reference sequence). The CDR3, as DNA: TGTGCCAGCAGTCAGGGAGGTAGCAATCAGCCCCAGCATTTT. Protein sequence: CASSQGGSNQPQHF.

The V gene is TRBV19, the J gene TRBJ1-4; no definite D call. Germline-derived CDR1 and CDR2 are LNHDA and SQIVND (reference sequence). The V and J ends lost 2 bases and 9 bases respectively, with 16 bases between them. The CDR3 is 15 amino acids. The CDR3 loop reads CASSIIGEGRQKLFF. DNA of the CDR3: TGTGCCAGTAGTATAATCGGAGAGGGTCGGCAAAAACTGTTTTTT.

For the CDR3, the DNA is TGTGCCAGCAGCCCCCTCGACAGGGCCAACTATGGCTACACCTTC. Its translation is CASSPLDRANYGYTF. The chain joins TRBV7-9 to TRBJ1-2, with 7 bases matching TRBD1. V lost 5 bases and J lost 2; bases outside the gene matches: 8. Germline V lookup: CDR1 SEHNR, CDR2 FQNEAQ (reference sequence). The length of the CDR3 is 15 residues. Complete variable domain (other parts from reference TRBV7-9 and TRBJ1-2): DTGVSQNPRHKITKRGQNVTFRCDPISEHNRLYWYRQTLGQGPEFLTYFQNEAQLEKSRLLSDRFSAERPKGSFSTLEIQRTEQGDSAMYLCASSPLDRANYGYTFGSGTRLTVV.

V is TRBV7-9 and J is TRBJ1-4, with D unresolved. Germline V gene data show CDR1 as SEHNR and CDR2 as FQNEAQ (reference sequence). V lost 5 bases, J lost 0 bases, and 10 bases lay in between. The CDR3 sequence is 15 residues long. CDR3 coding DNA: TGTGCCAGCAGCGGCCAGATTACAACTAATGAAAAACTGTTTTTT. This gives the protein CASSGQITTNEKLFF.

Here the CDR3 DNA reads TGTGCCAGCAGCTTCTACCTCAGGGGGGAAGCTTTCTTT. The encoded protein is CASSFYLRGEAFF. This chain links TRBV5-6 with TRBJ1-1; 7 bases agree with TRBD1. Trimming took 2 bases from V and 8 from J; bases not matched to a gene: 6. Germline assignment: CDR1 SGHDT and CDR2 YYEEEE. The CDR3 sequence is 13 residues long.

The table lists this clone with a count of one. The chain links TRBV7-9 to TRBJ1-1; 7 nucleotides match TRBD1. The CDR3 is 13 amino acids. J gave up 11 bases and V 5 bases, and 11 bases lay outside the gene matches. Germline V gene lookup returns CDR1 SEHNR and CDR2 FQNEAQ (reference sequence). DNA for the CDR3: TGTGCCAGCAGCCTGGGACAGCCGGGAGGGGCTTTCTTT. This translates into CASSLGQPGGAFF.

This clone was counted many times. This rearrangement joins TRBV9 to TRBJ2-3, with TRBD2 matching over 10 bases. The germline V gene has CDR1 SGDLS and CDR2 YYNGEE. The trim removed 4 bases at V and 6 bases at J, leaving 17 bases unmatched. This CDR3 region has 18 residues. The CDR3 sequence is CASSQHPYLAGEGDTQYF. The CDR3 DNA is TGTGCCAGCAGCCAGCACCCCTATCTAGCGGGGGAAGGCGATACGCAGTATTTT.

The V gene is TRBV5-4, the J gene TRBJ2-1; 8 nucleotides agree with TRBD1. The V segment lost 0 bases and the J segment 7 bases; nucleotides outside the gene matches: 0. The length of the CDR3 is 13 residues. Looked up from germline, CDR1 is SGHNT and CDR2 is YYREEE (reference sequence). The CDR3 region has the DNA TGTGCCAGCAGCTTGGACAGGGGGAATGAGCAGTTCTTC. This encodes CASSLDRGNEQFF.

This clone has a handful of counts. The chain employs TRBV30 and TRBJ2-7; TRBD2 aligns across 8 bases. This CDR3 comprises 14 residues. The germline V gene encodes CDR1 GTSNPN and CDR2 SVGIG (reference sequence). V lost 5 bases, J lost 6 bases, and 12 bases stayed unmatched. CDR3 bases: TGTGCCTGGGCAATCAATAGCGGGGCTTTCGAGCAGTACTTC. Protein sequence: CAWAINSGAFEQYF. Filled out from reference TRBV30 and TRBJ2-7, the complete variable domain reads SQTIHQWPATLVQPVGSPLSLECTVEGTSNPNLYWYRQAAGRGLQLLFYSVGIGQISSEVPQNLSASRPQDRQFILSSKKLLLSDSGFYLCAWAINSGAFEQYFGPGTRLTVT.

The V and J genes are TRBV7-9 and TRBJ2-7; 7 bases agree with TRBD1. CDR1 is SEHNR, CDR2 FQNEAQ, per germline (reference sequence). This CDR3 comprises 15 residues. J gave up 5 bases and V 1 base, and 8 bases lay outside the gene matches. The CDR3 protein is CASSLVPDRYHEQYF. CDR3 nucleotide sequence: TGTGCCAGCAGCTTAGTCCCGGACAGGTACCACGAGCAGTACTTC.

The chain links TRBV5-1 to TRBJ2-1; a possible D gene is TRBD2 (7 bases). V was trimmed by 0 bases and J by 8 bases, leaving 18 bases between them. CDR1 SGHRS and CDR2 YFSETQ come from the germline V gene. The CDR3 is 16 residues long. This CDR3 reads CASSLGRGARSDEQFF. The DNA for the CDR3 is TGCGCCAGCAGCTTGGGACGGGGGGCACGGTCGGATGAGCAGTTCTTC. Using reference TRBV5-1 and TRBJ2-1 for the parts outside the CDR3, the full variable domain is KAGVTQTPRYLIKTRGQQVTLSCSPISGHRSVSWYQQTPGQGLQFLFEYFSETQRNKGNFPGRFSGRQFSNSRSEMNVSTLELGDSALYLCASSLGRGARSDEQFFGPGTRLTVL.

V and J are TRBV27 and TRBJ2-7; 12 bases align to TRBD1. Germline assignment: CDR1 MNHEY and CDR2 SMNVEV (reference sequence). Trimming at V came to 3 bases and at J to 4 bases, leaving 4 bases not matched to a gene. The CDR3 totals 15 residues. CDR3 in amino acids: CASSFGTGGRYEQYF. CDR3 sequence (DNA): TGTGCCAGCAGTTTCGGGACAGGGGGCCGGTACGAGCAGTACTTC.

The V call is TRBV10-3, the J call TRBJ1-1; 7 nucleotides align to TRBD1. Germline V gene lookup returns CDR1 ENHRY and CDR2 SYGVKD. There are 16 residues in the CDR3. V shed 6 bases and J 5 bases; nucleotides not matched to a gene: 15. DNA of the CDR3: TGTGCCATCAGGTATTTTGGGGAGCAGGGGGTAACTGAAGCTTTCTTT. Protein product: CAIRYFGEQGVTEAFF.

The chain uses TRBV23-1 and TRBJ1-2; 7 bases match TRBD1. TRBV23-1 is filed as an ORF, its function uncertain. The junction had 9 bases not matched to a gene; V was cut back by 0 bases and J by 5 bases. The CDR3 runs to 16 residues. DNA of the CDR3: TGCGCCAGCAGTCAATCTCCGGGACAGAGAGTATATGGCTACACCTTC. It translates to CASSQSPGQRVYGYTF.

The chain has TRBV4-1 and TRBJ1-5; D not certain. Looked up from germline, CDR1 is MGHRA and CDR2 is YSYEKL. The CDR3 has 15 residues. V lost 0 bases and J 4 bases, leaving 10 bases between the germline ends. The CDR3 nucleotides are TGCGCCAGCAGCCAAGATCGGGGTAGAAATCAGCCCCAGCATTTT. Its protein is CASSQDRGRNQPQHF.

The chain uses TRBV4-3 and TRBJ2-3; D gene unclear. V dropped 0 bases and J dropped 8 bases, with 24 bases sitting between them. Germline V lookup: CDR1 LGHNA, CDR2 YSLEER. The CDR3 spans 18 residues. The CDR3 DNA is TGCGCCAGCAGCCAAGATAGTGTCGGTGTTCCTGTTGTTGGTACGCAGTATTTT. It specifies CASSQDSVGVPVVGTQYF.

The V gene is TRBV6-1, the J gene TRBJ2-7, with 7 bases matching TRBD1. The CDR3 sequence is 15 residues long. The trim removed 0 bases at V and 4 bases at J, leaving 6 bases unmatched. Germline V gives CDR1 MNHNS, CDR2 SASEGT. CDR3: CASSEAPGQTYEQYF. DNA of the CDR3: TGTGCCAGCAGTGAAGCGCCGGGACAGACTTACGAGCAGTACTTC.

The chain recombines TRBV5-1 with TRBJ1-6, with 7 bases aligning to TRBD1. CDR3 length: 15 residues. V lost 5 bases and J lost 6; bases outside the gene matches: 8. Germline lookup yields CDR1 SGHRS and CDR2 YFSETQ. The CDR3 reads CASRPGTVTNSPLHF. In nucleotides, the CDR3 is TGCGCCAGCAGACCCGGGACAGTTACTAATTCACCCCTCCACTTT. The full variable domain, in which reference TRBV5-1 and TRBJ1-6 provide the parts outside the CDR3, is KAGVTQTPRYLIKTRGQQVTLSCSPISGHRSVSWYQQTPGQGLQFLFEYFSETQRNKGNFPGRFSGRQFSNSRSEMNVSTLELGDSALYLCASRPGTVTNSPLHFGNGTRLTVT.

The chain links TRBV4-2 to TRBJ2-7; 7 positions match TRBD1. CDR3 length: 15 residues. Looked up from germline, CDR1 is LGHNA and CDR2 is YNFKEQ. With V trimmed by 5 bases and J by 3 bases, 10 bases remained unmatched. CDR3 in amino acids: CASSDRQGQYYEQYF. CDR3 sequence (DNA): TGTGCCAGCAGCGATAGACAGGGTCAATACTACGAGCAGTACTTC.

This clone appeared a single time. The CDR3 DNA is TGTGCCAGCAGCGTAGTAGGTGGGGCCGATGAGCAGTTCTTC. Its translation: CASSVVGGADEQFF. The chain couples TRBV9 to TRBJ2-1, with a possible D match to TRBD1 (5 bases). This CDR3 has 14 residues. Germline V lookup: CDR1 SGDLS, CDR2 YYNGEE. Trimming took off 0 bases at V and 8 bases at J, with 12 bases between the two ends.

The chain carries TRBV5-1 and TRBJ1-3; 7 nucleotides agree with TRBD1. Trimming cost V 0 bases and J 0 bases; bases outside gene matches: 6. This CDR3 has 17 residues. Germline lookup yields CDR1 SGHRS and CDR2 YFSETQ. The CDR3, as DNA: TGCGCCAGCAGCTTGGAAGGGGGCCCCCGCTCTGGAAACACCATATATTTT. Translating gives CASSLEGGPRSGNTIYF.

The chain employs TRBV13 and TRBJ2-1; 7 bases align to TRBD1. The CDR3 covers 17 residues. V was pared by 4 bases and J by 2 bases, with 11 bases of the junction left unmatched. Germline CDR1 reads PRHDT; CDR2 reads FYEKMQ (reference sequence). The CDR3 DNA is TGTGCCAGCAGCTCAGCTTCCAGGGGGTCGGCCTACAATGAGCAGTTCTTC. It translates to CASSSASRGSAYNEQFF.

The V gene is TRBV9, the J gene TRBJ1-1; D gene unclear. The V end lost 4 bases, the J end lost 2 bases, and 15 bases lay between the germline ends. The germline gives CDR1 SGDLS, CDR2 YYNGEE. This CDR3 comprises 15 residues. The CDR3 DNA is TGTGCCAGCAGCCCGTATCCCGTCGTTAACACTGAAGCTTTCTTT. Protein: CASSPYPVVNTEAFF.